The 8 T cell receptor beta chains below were found in one sample sequenced in a study of CD8+ T cells in alopecia areata. Following RNA extraction, reverse transcription yielded cDNA that acted as the sequencing template. This table comes from immunoSEQ multiplex PCR, and its TCRdb copy is limited to in-frame clones, with some not included. The sample contains 120,000 or so clones, 35% to 40% of which appear only once. Input material: CD4+ T cells sorted from blood. These receptors originate from a human donor with alopecia areata.

This rearrangement joins TRBV28 to TRBJ1-2; D is unresolved. The germline CDR1 and CDR2 sequences are MDHEN and SYDVKM. The ends were cut back, 6 bases at V and 7 bases at J, with 9 bases in the middle. The CDR3 is 11 amino acids. The DNA for the CDR3 is TGTGCCAGCAGCCATGGTCGTGGCTACACCTTC. Translated: CASSHGRGYTF.

The genes are TRBV30 and TRBJ2-3, with 10 positions matching TRBD2. J was trimmed by 5 bases and V by 2 bases; bases with no gene match: 10. CDR1 and CDR2 (germline): GTSNPN, SVGIG (reference sequence). The length of the CDR3 is 16 residues. The CDR3 region has the DNA TGTGCCTGGAGTTCCATAGCGACTAGCGGGCAAGATACGCAGTATTTT. Translated, it gives CAWSSIATSGQDTQYF. Full variable domain (remainder filled in from reference TRBV30 and TRBJ2-3): SQTIHQWPATLVQPVGSPLSLECTVEGTSNPNLYWYRQAAGRGLQLLFYSVGIGQISSEVPQNLSASRPQDRQFILSSKKLLLSDSGFYLCAWSSIATSGQDTQYFGPGTRLTVL.

The chain couples TRBV27 to TRBJ2-2; TRBD2 matches 7 bases. J was trimmed by 5 bases and V by 3 bases; bases with no gene match: 0. The CDR3 sequence is 13 residues long. The germline gives CDR1 MNHEY, CDR2 SMNVEV (reference sequence). CDR3 DNA: TGTGCCAGCAGTTTCGGGGGGACCGGGGAGCTGTTTTTT. Its translation is CASSFGGTGELFF.

This clone was observed a few times. The chain joins TRBV29-1 to TRBJ1-5; D gene uncertain. The V and J ends lost 6 bases and 3 bases respectively, with 12 bases between them. CDR1 is SQVTM and CDR2 is ANQGSEA in the germline V gene. The CDR3 totals 13 residues. Here the CDR3 DNA reads TGCAGCGTGATCGGCGGACTCAATCAGCCCCAGCATTTT. Protein: CSVIGGLNQPQHF.

This chain joins TRBV5-1 and TRBJ2-7, with D possibly TRBD1 on 5 matching bases. The CDR3 sequence is 15 residues long. Germline CDR1 SGHRS, CDR2 YFSETQ. Trimming shortened V by 4 bases and J by 5 bases, and 19 bases separated the two germline ends. The CDR3 sequence: CASSPLPRGSDEQYF. CDR3 coding DNA: TGCGCCAGCAGCCCGCTTCCTAGGGGTTCAGACGAGCAGTACTTC.

With respect to this clone: The identical CDR3 is also encoded by other nucleotide sequences in the sample. This chain's CDR3 is CSAGTPSSYNEQFF. The DNA of the CDR3 is TGCAGCGCTGGGACTCCTAGCTCCTACAATGAGCAGTTCTTC. The J gene is TRBJ2-1, the V gene TRBV29-1; a possible D gene is TRBD2 (6 bases). Germline CDR1 SQVTM, CDR2 ANQGSEA. V lost 7 bases and J 0 bases, leaving 13 bases between the germline ends. This CDR3 has 14 residues.

V gene TRBV7-7 combines with J gene TRBJ2-5; tentatively, D is TRBD2 (6 bases). Germline CDR1 SSHAT, CDR2 FNYEAQ (reference sequence). With 1 base removed from V and 5 bases from J, the gap between germline ends came to 11 bases. This CDR3 has 14 residues. CDR3 sequence reads: CASSLGGGSETQYF. The DNA for the CDR3 is TGTGCCAGCAGCTTAGGTGGGGGGTCGGAGACCCAGTACTTC.

The chain recombines TRBV5-4 with TRBJ2-5; 9 positions agree with TRBD1. Germline trimming cut 3 bases from V and 4 bases from J; bases unmatched to any gene: 4. Germline V gives CDR1 SGHNT, CDR2 YYREEE (reference sequence). CDR3 length equals 14 residues. The CDR3 DNA reads TGTGCCAGCAGCTCACAGGGGGCCGCAGAGACCCAGTACTTC. As protein: CASSSQGAAETQYF.